This TCR beta chain was sequenced in a study of blood T cells in healthy people across ages. A J-beta primer mix and a sample-barcoded 5' primer were used in a second PCR of about 7 to 12 cycles. TCRdb ran MiXCR on the 5' RACE reads and lists one entry per CDR3 protein. The table has about 640,000 distinct CDR3 sequences, about 30% seen once. Remarks on this clonotype: Its target is not known.

The CDR3 has 19 amino acids. J was trimmed by 0 bases and V by 5 bases; bases with no gene match: 16. The germline V gene encodes CDR1 MGHDK and CDR2 SYGVNS. Researchers report isolating at least 6 million PBMCs per sample. Study results and caveats: Expanded clonotype shifts may have been confounded, as the donors had an unknown CMV status.

The specimen sequenced was blood. The genes are TRBV25-1 and TRBJ1-5; 7 bases are a match to TRBD1. The sequence was obtained from an elderly woman in good health. The CDR3: CASSPQGRGGSSSNQPQHF. The CDR3 bases are TGTGCCAGCAGTCCCCAAGGCAGGGGGGGCTCTTCTAGCAATCAGCCCCAGCATTTT.